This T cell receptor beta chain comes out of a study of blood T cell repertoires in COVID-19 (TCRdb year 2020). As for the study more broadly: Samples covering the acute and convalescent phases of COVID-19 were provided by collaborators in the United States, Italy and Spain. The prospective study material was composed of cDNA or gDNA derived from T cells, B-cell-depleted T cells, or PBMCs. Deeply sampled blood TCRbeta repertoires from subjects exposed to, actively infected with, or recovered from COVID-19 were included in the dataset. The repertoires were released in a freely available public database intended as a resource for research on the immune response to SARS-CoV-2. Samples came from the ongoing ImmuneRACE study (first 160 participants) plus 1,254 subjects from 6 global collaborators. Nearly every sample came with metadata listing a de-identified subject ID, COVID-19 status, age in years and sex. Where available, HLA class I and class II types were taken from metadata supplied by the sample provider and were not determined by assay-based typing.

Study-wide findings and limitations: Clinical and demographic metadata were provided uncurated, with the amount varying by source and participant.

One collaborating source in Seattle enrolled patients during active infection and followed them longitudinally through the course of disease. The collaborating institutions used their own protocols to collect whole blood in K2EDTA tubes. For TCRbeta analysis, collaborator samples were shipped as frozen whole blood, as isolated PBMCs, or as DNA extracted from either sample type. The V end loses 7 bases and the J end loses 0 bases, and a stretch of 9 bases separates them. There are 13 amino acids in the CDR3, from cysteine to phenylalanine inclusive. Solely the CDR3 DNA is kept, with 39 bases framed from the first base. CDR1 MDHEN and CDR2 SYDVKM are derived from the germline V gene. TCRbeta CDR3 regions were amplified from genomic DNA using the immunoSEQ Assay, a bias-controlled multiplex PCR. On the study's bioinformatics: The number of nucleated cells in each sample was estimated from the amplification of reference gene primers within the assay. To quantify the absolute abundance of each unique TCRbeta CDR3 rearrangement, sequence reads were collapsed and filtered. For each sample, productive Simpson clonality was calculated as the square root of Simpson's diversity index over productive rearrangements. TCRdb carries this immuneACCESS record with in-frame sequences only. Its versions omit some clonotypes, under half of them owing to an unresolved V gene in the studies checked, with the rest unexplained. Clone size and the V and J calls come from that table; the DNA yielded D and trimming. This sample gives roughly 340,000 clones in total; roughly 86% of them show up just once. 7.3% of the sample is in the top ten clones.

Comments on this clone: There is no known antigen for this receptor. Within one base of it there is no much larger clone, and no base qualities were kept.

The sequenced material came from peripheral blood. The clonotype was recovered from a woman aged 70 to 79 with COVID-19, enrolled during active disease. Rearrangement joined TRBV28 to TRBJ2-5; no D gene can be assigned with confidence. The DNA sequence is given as TGTGCCAGCAATCGTGTTTACCAAGAGACCCAGTACTTC. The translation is CASNRVYQETQYF.